This entry is about one T cell receptor (beta chain). Produced via immunoSEQ multiplex PCR; TCRdb's table is partial and in-frame only. The sample contains 95,000 to 100,000 clones, approximately 90% of which appear only once. The data were taken from a study of identifying expanded T cells in peripheral blood. Germline V gives CDR1 LNHDA, CDR2 SQIVND (reference sequence). Trimming pared 5 bases from V and 4 bases from J, leaving 11 bases between. This CDR3 spans 14 amino acids. The chain recombines TRBV19 with TRBJ1-4; no definite D call. The receptor was isolated from a person between 18 and 75 years old in good health. Sequencing input: blood. The CDR3 region is CASSAIGLNEKLFF. In DNA, the CDR3 is TGTGCCAGTAGTGCGATAGGGCTTAATGAAAAACTGTTTTTT.